A selection of T cell receptor beta chains follows, all from one sample in a study of shared clonotypes between healthy human individuals. Profiled with immunoSEQ multiplex PCR; TCRdb holds only in-frame clones, not every one. Here the sample spans around 2.5 million clones, 93% being singletons. The sample consisted of naive CD4+ T cells from PBMCs. Receptor source: a young man in good health. Some clones in this sample may be carry-over from other donors' samples. Both conserved end residues are part of each CDR3. A D gene is named only where the DNA matches it firmly. For some rows the clone size is stated as once, few or many, or as a class when expanded; others skip it.

j_gene,abundance,v_gene,d_gene,CDR3nt,CDR3aa
TRBJ2-7,NA,TRBV5-1,TRBD2,TGCGCCAGCAGCTTTGGCGGGAGGGTAGGCGAGCAGTACTTC,CASSFGGRVGEQYF
TRBJ2-5,NA,TRBV4-1,NA,TGCGCCAGCAGCCGATTCGACCTACCTCAAGAGACCCAGTACTTC,CASSRFDLPQETQYF
TRBJ2-1,NA,TRBV14,TRBD2,TGTGCCAGCAGCCATCGACTAGCAGCTTACAATGAGCAGTTCTTC,CASSHRLAAYNEQFF
TRBJ1-5,NA,TRBV2,NA,TGTGCCAGCAGTGAAGTGGCAGGGGATCAGCCCCAGCATTTT,CASSEVAGDQPQHF
TRBJ1-4,NA,TRBV5-1,NA,TGCGCCAGCAAATGGGGTGCAGCAACTAATGAAAAACTGTTTTTT,CASKWGAATNEKLFF
TRBJ1-2,NA,TRBV13,TRBD1,TGTGCCAGCAGCACTCCACAGGGGGCTAGCTCTAACTATGGCTACACCTTC,CASSTPQGASSNYGYTF
TRBJ1-4,NA,TRBV19,NA,TGTGCCAGTAGACCACCCGGGACTACTAATGAAAAACTGTTTTTT,CASRPPGTTNEKLFF
TRBJ2-2,NA,TRBV18,TRBD2,TGTGCCAGCTCACCACTTGGACTAGCGGGAGCCCCGGGCGGGGAGCTGTTTTTT,CASSPLGLAGAPGGELFF
TRBJ2-1,NA,TRBV7-3,NA,TGTGCCAGCAGCTTAAGAGGAGGGGGTGGGCCGCGGCACAATGAGCAGTTCTTC,CASSLRGGGGPRHNEQFF
TRBJ2-1,NA,TRBV7-8,NA,TGTGCCAGCAGCCAACTGAACAAACGGGAGTTCTTC,CASSQLNKREFF
TRBJ2-2,once,TRBV7-2,NA,TGTGCCAGCAGCTTACGCGGGGACAGAATACTGAACACCGGGGAGCTGTTTTTT,CASSLRGDRILNTGELFF
TRBJ2-7,NA,TRBV15,NA,TGTGCCACCAGCAGAGATATCAACGAGCAGTACTTC,CATSRDINEQYF
TRBJ2-7,NA,TRBV27,NA,TGTGCCAGCAGTTCCCCCTCTATCGGGAGACGGGTCGAGCAGTACTTC,CASSSPSIGRRVEQYF
TRBJ2-7,once,TRBV2,NA,TGTGCCAGCAGTGGGTCCAGCGCTACCTACGAGCAGTACTTC,CASSGSSATYEQYF
TRBJ1-1,once,TRBV19,NA,TGTGCCAGTAGTACAAACAGGGTAGGGTTCACTGAAGCTTTCTTT,CASSTNRVGFTEAFF
TRBJ1-4,NA,TRBV5-8,NA,TGTGCCAGCGATACGGGGGGGATAGAAGAAAAACTGTTTTTT,CASDTGGIEEKLFF
TRBJ1-2,NA,TRBV10-1,TRBD1,TGCGCCAGCAGTGAATTACGGGACAGGCCTTTC,CASSELRDRPF
TRBJ2-6,NA,TRBV5-4,NA,TGTGCCAGCAGCCATTCCGATGCCGGGTCCTATCGCTCTGGGGCCAACGTCCTGACTTTC,CASSHSDAGSYRSGANVLTF
TRBJ1-5,few,TRBV30,NA,TGTGCCTGGAGTGTACTGTTGGGCAATCAGCCCCAGCATTTT,CAWSVLLGNQPQHF
TRBJ1-5,NA,TRBV6-5,NA,TGTGCCAGCAGACGACAGGGCAATCAGCCCCAGCATTTT,CASRRQGNQPQHF
TRBJ2-7,NA,TRBV29-1,TRBD1,TGCAGCGCAGGGGACAGGGGGGACGAGCAGTACTTC,CSAGDRGDEQYF
TRBJ2-7,NA,TRBV10-3,TRBD2,TGTGCCATCAGTGAGTCCGGGGCGGGAGCGGGCGAGCAGTACTTC,CAISESGAGAGEQYF
TRBJ1-2,once,TRBV6-5,TRBD1,TGTGCCAGCAGACCCGACAGGGGGCGCGGCTATGGCTACACCTTC,CASRPDRGRGYGYTF
TRBJ1-6,NA,TRBV5-6,NA,TGTGCCAGCTTACCGGGGTCCGGGAGAATAACTTCACCCCTCCACTTT,CASLPGSGRITSPLHF
TRBJ2-7,NA,TRBV25-1,NA,TGTGCCAGCAGTGTTGGGCCCGGGTCCTACGAGCAGTACTTC,CASSVGPGSYEQYF
TRBJ1-2,NA,TRBV9,NA,TGTGCCAGCAGCGTAGTGCCCGGAAACTCCTATGGCTACACCTTC,CASSVVPGNSYGYTF
TRBJ1-1,once,TRBV11-3,NA,TGTGCCAGCAGCTTAGAGCTGCAGGGGAACACTGAAGCTTTCTTT,CASSLELQGNTEAFF